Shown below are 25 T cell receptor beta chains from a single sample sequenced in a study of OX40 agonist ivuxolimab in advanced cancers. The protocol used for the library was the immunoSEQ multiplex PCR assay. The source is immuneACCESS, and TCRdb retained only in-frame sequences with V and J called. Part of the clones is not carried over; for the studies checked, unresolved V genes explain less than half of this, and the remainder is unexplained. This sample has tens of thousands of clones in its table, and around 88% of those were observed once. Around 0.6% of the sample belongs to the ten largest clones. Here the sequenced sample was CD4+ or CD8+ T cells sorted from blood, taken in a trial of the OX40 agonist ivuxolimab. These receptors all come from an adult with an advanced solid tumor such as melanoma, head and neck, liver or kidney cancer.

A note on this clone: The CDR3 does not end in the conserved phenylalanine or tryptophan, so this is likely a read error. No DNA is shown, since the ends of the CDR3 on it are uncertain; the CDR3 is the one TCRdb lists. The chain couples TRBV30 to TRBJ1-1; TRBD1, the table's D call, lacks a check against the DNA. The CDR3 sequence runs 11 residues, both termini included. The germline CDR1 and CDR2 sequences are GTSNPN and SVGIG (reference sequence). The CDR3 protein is CAWSLGPVTSY.

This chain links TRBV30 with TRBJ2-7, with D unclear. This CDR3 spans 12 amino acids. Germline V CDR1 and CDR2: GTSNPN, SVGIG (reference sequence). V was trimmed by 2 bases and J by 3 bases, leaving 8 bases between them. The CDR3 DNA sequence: TGTGCCTGGAGTCAACGCTACTACGAGCAGTACTTC. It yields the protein CAWSQRYYEQYF.

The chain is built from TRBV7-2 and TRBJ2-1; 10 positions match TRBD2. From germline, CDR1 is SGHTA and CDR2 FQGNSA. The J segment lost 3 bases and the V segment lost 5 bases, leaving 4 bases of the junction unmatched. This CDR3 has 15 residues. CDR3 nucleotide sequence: TGTGCCAGCAGCCTCTCTAGCGGGGGCTACAATGAGCAGTTCTTC. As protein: CASSLSSGGYNEQFF.

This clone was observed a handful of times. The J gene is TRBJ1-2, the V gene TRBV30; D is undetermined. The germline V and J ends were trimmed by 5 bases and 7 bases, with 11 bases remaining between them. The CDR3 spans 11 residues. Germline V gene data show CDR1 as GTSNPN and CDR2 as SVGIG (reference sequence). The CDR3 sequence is CAWALWGGYTF. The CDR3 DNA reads TGTGCCTGGGCGTTGTGGGGTGGCTACACCTTC.

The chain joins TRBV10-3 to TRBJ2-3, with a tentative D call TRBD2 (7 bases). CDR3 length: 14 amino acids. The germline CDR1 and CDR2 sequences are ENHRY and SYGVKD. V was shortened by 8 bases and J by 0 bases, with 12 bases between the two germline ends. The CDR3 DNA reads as TGTGCCATCGCCCGGGGGGCTAGCACAGATACGCAGTATTTT. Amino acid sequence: CAIARGASTDTQYF.

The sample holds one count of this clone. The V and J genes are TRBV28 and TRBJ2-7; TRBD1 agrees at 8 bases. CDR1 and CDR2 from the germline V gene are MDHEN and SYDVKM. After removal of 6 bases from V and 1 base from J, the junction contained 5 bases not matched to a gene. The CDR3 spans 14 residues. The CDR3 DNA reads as TGTGCCAGCAGGACAGGGGCCCCTTCCTACGAGCAGTACTTC. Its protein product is CASRTGAPSYEQYF.

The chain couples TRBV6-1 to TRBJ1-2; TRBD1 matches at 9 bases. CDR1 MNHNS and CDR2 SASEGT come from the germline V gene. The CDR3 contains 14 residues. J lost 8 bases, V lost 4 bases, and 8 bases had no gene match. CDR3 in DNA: TGTGCCAGCAGTGCATTGGGACAGGGATACGGCTACACCTTC. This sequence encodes CASSALGQGYGYTF.

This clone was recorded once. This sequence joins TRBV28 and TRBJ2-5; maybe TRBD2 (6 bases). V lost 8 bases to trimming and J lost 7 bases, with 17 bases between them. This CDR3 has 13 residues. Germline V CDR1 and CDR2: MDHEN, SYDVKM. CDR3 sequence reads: CASWNRDSRTQYF. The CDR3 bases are TGTGCCAGCTGGAACCGGGACTCCCGGACCCAGTACTTC.

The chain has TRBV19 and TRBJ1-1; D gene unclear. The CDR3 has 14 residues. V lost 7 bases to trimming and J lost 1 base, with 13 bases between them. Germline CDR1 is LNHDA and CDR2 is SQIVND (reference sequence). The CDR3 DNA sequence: TGTGCCAGTAAATCGAGGGAGGGGAACACTGAAGCTTTCTTT. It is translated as CASKSREGNTEAFF.

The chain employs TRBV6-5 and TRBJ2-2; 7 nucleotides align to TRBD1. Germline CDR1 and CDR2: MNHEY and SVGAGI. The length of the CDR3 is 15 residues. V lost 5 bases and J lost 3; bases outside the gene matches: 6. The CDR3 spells CASSPRGIDTGELFF. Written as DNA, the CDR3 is TGTGCCAGCAGTCCCAGGGGGATCGACACCGGGGAGCTGTTTTTT.

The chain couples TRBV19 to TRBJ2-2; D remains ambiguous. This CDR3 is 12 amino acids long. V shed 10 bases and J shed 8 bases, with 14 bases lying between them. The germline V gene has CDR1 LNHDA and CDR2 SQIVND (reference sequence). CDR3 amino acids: CATLDRIGELFF. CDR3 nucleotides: TGTGCCACTTTGGACCGGATAGGGGAGCTGTTTTTT.

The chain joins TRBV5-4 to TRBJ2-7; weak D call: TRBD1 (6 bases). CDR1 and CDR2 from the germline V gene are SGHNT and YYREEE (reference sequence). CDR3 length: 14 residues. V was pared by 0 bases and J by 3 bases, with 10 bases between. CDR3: CASSLVAGDYEQYF. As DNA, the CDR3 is TGTGCCAGCAGCTTGGTCGCAGGGGACTACGAGCAGTACTTC.

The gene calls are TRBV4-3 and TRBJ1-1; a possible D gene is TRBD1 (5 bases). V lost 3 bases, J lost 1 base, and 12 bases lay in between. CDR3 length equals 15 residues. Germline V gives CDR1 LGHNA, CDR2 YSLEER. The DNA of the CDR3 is TGCGCCAGCAGCCACGTCTCGGGGGGGAACACTGAAGCTTTCTTT. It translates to CASSHVSGGNTEAFF.

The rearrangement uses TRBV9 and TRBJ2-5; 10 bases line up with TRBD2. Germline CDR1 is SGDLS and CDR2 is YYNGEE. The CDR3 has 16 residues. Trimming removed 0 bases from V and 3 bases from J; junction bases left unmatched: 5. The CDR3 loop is CASSVGSGRAEETQYF. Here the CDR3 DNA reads TGTGCCAGCAGCGTAGGAAGCGGGAGGGCCGAAGAGACCCAGTACTTC.

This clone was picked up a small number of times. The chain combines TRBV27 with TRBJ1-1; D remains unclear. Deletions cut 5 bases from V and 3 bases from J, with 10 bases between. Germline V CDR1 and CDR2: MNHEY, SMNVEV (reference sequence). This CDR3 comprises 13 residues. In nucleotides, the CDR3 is TGTGCCAGCAGTAGAGGTCATGACACTGAAGCTTTCTTT. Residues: CASSRGHDTEAFF.

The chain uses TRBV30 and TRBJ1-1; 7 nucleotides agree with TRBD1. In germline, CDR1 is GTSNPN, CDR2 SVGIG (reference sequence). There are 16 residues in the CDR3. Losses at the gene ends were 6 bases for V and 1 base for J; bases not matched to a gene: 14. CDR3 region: CACMTGWFSSNTEAFF. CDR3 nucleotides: TGTGCCTGTATGACAGGGTGGTTCAGTTCGAACACTGAAGCTTTCTTT.

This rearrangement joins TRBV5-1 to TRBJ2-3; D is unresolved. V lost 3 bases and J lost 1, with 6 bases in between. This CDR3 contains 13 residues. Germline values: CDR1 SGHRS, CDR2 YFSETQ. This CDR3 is CASSWQGTDTQYF. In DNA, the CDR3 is TGCGCCAGCAGCTGGCAGGGCACAGATACGCAGTATTTT.

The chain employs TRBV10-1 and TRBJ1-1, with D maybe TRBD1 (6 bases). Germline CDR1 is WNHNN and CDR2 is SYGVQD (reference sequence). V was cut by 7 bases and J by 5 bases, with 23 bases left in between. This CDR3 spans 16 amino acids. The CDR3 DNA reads TGCGCCAGCATCTCGGGGGGCACCCCGAACATGACTGAAGCTTTCTTT. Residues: CASISGGTPNMTEAFF.

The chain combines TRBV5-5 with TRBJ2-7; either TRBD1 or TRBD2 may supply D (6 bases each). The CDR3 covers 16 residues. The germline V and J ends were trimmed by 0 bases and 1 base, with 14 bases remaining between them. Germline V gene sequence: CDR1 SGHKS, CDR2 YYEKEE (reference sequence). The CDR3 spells CASSLDPRGGSYEQYF. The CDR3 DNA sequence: TGTGCCAGCAGCTTGGACCCTAGAGGGGGGTCCTACGAGCAGTACTTC.

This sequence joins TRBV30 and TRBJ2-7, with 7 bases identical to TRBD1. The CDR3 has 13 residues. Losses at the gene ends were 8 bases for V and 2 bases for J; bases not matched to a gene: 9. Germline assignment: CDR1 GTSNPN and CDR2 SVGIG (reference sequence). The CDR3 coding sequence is TGTGCCGGGTCGACAGGGATGGCCTACGAGCAGTACTTC. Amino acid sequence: CAGSTGMAYEQYF.

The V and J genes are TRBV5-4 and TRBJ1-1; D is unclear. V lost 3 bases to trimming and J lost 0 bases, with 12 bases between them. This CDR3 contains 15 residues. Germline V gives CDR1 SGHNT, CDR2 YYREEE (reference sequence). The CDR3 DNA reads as TGTGCCAGCAGCTCCTTGGGTGCGATGAACACTGAAGCTTTCTTT. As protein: CASSSLGAMNTEAFF.

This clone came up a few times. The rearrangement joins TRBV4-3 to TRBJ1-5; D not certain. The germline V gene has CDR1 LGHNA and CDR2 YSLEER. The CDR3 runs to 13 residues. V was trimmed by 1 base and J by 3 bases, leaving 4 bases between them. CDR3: CASSQVVNQPQHF. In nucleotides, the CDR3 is TGCGCCAGCAGCCAAGTCGTCAATCAGCCCCAGCATTTT.

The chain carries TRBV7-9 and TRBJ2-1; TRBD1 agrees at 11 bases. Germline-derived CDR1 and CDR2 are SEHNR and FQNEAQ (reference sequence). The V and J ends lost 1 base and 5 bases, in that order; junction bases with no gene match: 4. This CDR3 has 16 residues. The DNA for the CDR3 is TGTGCCAGCAGCTTAGTAGGACAGGGGGCCCACAATGAGCAGTTCTTC. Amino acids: CASSLVGQGAHNEQFF. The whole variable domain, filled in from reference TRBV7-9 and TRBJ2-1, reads DTGVSQNPRHKITKRGQNVTFRCDPISEHNRLYWYRQTLGQGPEFLTYFQNEAQLEKSRLLSDRFSAERPKGSFSTLEIQRTEQGDSAMYLCASSLVGQGAHNEQFFGPGTRLTVL.

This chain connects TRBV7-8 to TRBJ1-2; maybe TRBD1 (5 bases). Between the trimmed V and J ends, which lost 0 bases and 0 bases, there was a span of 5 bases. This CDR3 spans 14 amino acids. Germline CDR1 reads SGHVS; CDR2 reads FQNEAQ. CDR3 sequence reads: CASSLAQANYGYTF. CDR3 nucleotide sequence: TGTGCCAGCAGCTTAGCACAGGCTAACTATGGCTACACCTTC.

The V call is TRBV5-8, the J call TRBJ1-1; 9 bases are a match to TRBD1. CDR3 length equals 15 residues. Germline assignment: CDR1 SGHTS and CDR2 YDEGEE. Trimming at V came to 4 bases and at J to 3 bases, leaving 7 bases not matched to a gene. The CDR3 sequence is CASSRRTGGYTEAFF. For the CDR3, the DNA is TGTGCCAGCAGCAGGAGAACAGGGGGCTACACTGAAGCTTTCTTT. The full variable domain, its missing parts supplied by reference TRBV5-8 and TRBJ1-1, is EAGVTQSPTHLIKTRGQQATLRCSPISGHTSVYWYQQALGLGLQFLLWYDEGEERNRGNFPPRFSGRQFPNYSSELNVNALELEDSALYLCASSRRTGGYTEAFFGQGTRLTVV.